The 22 T cell receptor beta chains listed next were all sequenced from one sample in a study of vaccination and CD4 T cells after COVID-19 (dated by TCRdb to about 2022). These receptors have no identified antigens. The protocol used for the library was PCR. These reads were obtained on an Illumina iSeq 100. DNA from cultured CD4+ T cells underwent TCR sequencing with the Oncomine TCR Beta short-read assay at the Johns Hopkins FTIC core. TCRdb redid the processing of the public reads, applying fastp at Q25 and MiXCR, and retained in-frame beta chains. Entries that share a CDR3 protein sequence are merged under the most common genes and DNA. This sample is represented by around 13,000 distinct CDR3 sequences; about 26% of them were singletons. The top ten clones comprise roughly 8.5% of the sample. Reading the label with the study, this specimen's treatment or condition is: roughly ten-day PBMC culture with coronavirus spike peptide pools or control peptides (ViraFEST assay).

Sample: CD4+ T cells from blood, cultured in vitro. These receptors were taken from a human donor who had recovered from COVID-19.

The V call is TRBV7-8, the J call TRBJ1-4; possibly TRBD1 for D (6 bases). The CDR3 totals 13 residues. The V end lost 10 bases, the J end lost 3 bases, and 12 bases lay between the germline ends. Germline assignment: CDR1 SGHVS and CDR2 FQNEAQ. CDR3 residues: CATGGGPNEKLFF. The CDR3 DNA follows: TGTGCCACCGGGGGGGGCCCTAATGAAAAACTGTTTTTT. Looking up the rest from reference TRBV7-8 and TRBJ1-4 gives the full variable domain: GAGVSQSPRYKVAKRGQDVALRCDPISGHVSLFWYQQALGQGPEFLTYFQNEAQLDKSGLPSDRFFAERPEGSVSTLKIQRTQQEDSAVYLCATGGGPNEKLFFGSGTQLSVL.

The V call is TRBV20-1, the J call TRBJ1-4; D unresolved. Germline values: CDR1 DFQATT, CDR2 SNEGSKA (reference sequence). Trimming pared 6 bases from V and 0 bases from J, leaving 20 bases between. This CDR3 has 17 residues. CDR3 protein: CSATTAGEVATNEKLFF. The DNA for the CDR3 is TGCAGTGCCACGACGGCAGGTGAAGTTGCAACTAATGAAAAACTGTTTTTT.

This clonotype is categorized as medium-sized. The rearrangement uses TRBV11-3 and TRBJ1-1; 7 bases fit TRBD1. V shed 4 bases and J 3 bases; nucleotides not matched to a gene: 2. The CDR3 is 13 residues long. The germline V gene has CDR1 SGHNT and CDR2 YENEEA. CDR3 amino acids: CASSSQGYTEAFF. CDR3 coding DNA: TGTGCCAGCAGCTCACAGGGGTACACTGAAGCTTTCTTT.

The V and J genes are TRBV3-1 and TRBJ1-1; TRBD1 agrees at 7 bases. This CDR3 spans 17 amino acids. Germline CDR1 LGHDT, CDR2 YNNKEL (reference sequence). Trimming removed 0 bases from V and 1 base from J; junction bases left unmatched: 8. As DNA, the CDR3 is TGTGCCAGCAGCCAAGACTGGGACAGCTTTCCGAACACTGAAGCTTTCTTT. It encodes CASSQDWDSFPNTEAFF.

The V gene is TRBV27, the J gene TRBJ1-2, with TRBD1 matching 8 bases. Trimming cost V 7 bases and J 5 bases; bases outside gene matches: 12. The CDR3 length is 15 residues. The germline V gene has CDR1 MNHEY and CDR2 SMNVEV (reference sequence). The DNA for the CDR3 is TGTGCCAGCACCCGACAGGGGCAGAATATTTATGGCTACACCTTC. It codes for CASTRQGQNIYGYTF.

The sample holds a few counts of this clonotype. The DNA is left out, because the CDR3 cannot be placed on it with certainty; the CDR3 is given as TCRdb lists it. The V and J genes are TRBV7-5 and TRBJ1-2; TRBD1 is the table's D call and was not checked against the DNA. TRBV7-5 is given as a pseudogene. The CDR3 is 18 residues long, ends included. CDR3: CISVSEPPRGHSNYGYTF.

There are a few counts of this clonotype. The gene calls are TRBV18 and TRBJ1-1, with D possibly TRBD1 on 5 matching bases. The CDR3 length is 14 residues. V was shortened by 3 bases and J by 1 base, with 9 bases between the two germline ends. CDR1 KGHSH and CDR2 LQKENI come from the germline V gene. This chain's CDR3 is CASSPGAQNTEAFF. The CDR3 DNA follows: TGTGCCAGCTCACCTGGGGCCCAGAACACTGAAGCTTTCTTT.

J is TRBJ1-4 and V is TRBV19, with TRBD1 matching 9 bases. This CDR3 region has 16 residues. Germline V CDR1 and CDR2: LNHDA, SQIVND (reference sequence). With 6 bases clipped from V and 0 bases from J, the junction kept 5 bases outside the gene matches. DNA of the CDR3: TGTGCCAGTAGACACACAGGGGGCGCAACTAATGAAAAACTGTTTTTT. Residues: CASRHTGGATNEKLFF.

This chain uses TRBV29-1 with TRBJ2-3; D perhaps matches TRBD1 (6 bases). CDR3 length: 12 amino acids. Trimming cost V 4 bases and J 3 bases, with 8 bases left between them. CDR1 and CDR2 from the germline V gene are SQVTM and ANQGSEA. The CDR3 spells CSVGRGTDTQYF. Written as DNA, the CDR3 is TGCAGCGTTGGAAGGGGGACAGATACGCAGTATTTT.

V and J are TRBV12-3 or TRBV12-4 and TRBJ2-6; 15 bases map to TRBD2. Trimming removed 6 bases from V and 0 bases from J; junction bases left unmatched: 6. CDR3 length: 19 amino acids. CDR3 nucleotide sequence: TGTGCCAGCAGCGAACCGGGACTAGCGGGGGGCTCTGGGGCCAACGTCCTGACTTTC. Its protein is CASSEPGLAGGSGANVLTF.

The chain couples TRBV7-8 to TRBJ2-3; D tentatively reads TRBD1 or TRBD2 (6 bases each). Germline CDR1 reads SGHVS; CDR2 reads FQNEAQ. The ends were cut back, 6 bases at V and 5 bases at J, with 15 bases in the middle. The CDR3 sequence is 14 residues long. The CDR3 region is CASRQTGGGDTQYF. For the CDR3, the DNA is TGTGCCAGCAGGCAAACCGGGGGCGGAGATACGCAGTATTTT.

This clonotype has only a few counts. This chain connects TRBV7-8 to TRBJ2-7, with D uncertain. Germline V gives CDR1 SGHVS, CDR2 FQNEAQ. There are 12 residues in the CDR3. V was clipped by 2 bases and J by 5 bases, with 7 bases between them. The CDR3 spells CASSLIPHEQYF. CDR3 coding DNA: TGTGCCAGCAGCTTAATACCCCACGAGCAGTACTTC.

The V gene is TRBV7-2, the J gene TRBJ1-6; D is uncertain. The CDR3 loop spans 12 amino acids. The V and J ends lost 1 base and 8 bases respectively, with 3 bases between them. Germline CDR1 reads SGHTA; CDR2 reads FQGNSA. This chain's CDR3 is CASSLVHSPLHF. For the CDR3, the DNA is TGTGCCAGCAGCTTAGTACATTCACCCCTCCACTTT.

This clonotype was seen a few times. The chain has TRBV2 and TRBJ2-7; D might be TRBD1 (6 bases). CDR3 length: 15 amino acids. The V end lost 10 bases, the J end lost 2 bases, and 21 bases lay between the germline ends. The germline gives CDR1 SNHLY, CDR2 FYNNEI. CDR3 sequence: CATLMAGAGTYEQYF. DNA for the CDR3: TGTGCCACGTTAATGGCAGGGGCCGGGACCTACGAGCAGTACTTC.

The chain employs TRBV6-5 and TRBJ2-3; TRBD2 aligns across 9 bases. With V trimmed by 0 bases and J by 7 bases, 14 bases remained unmatched. The length of the CDR3 is 18 residues. Germline V gene sequence: CDR1 MNHEY, CDR2 SVGAGI. CDR3 sequence (DNA): TGTGCCAGCAGTTACTCGGGCGGGGGGGCCTCCACTATATATACGCAGTATTTT. Translating it yields CASSYSGGGASTIYTQYF.

The chain combines TRBV10-2 with TRBJ1-4; the D is unclear. The CDR3 extends over 17 amino acids. Germline values: CDR1 WSHSY, CDR2 SAAADI. V was trimmed by 2 bases and J by 4 bases, leaving 17 bases between them. CDR3 amino acids: CASSEGVRLGINEKLFF. CDR3 bases: TGCGCCAGCAGTGAGGGGGTTCGGTTGGGGATTAATGAAAAACTGTTTTTT.

J is TRBJ1-6 and V is TRBV11-3; possible D gene TRBD1, 5 bases. The germline CDR1 and CDR2 sequences are SGHNT and YENEEA. V lost 2 bases to trimming and J lost 5 bases, with 13 bases between them. The CDR3 is made up of 16 amino acids. CDR3 bases: TGTGCCAGCAGCTTATCCACCAGGGATGATAATTCACCCCTCCACTTT. Protein: CASSLSTRDDNSPLHF. Based on the CDR3 plus reference TRBV11-3 and TRBJ1-6, the full variable domain is EAGVVQSPRYKIIEKKQPVAFWCNPISGHNTLYWYLQNLGQGPELLIRYENEEAVDDSQLPKDRFSAERLKGVDSTLKIQPAELGDSAVYLCASSLSTRDDNSPLHFGNGTRLTVT.

This chain connects TRBV5-4 to TRBJ1-1, with D tentatively TRBD1 (5 bases). This CDR3 has 16 amino acids. Trimming cost V 0 bases and J 0 bases, with 12 bases left between them. In germline, CDR1 is SGHNT, CDR2 YYREEE (reference sequence). The CDR3: CASSLGSGTVNTEAFF. The CDR3 coding sequence is TGTGCCAGCAGCTTGGGATCCGGGACGGTGAACACTGAAGCTTTCTTT.

A few counts support this clonotype. The gene calls are TRBV6-5 and TRBJ1-1; TRBD1 is a possible D gene (5 bases). CDR1 is MNHEY and CDR2 is SVGAGI in the germline V gene. This CDR3 contains 17 residues. V lost 2 bases and J 1 base, leaving 17 bases between the germline ends. This CDR3 is CASSYTTGAGTNTEAFF. The CDR3 DNA is TGTGCCAGCAGTTACACGACCGGGGCAGGGACGAACACTGAAGCTTTCTTT.

This clonotype was seen a single time. V and J are TRBV5-6 and TRBJ2-5, with TRBD2 matching over 15 bases. CDR1 is SGHDT, CDR2 YYEEEE, per germline. V shed 4 bases and J 5 bases; nucleotides not matched to a gene: 6. The CDR3 covers 16 residues. The CDR3 loop reads CASSIGTSGGRETQYF. CDR3 nucleotide sequence: TGTGCCAGCAGCATCGGGACTAGCGGGGGGCGGGAGACCCAGTACTTC.

The V gene is TRBV30, the J gene TRBJ2-1; 8 bases line up with TRBD1. With 4 bases clipped from V and 16 bases from J, the junction kept 12 bases outside the gene matches. In germline, CDR1 is GTSNPN, CDR2 SVGIG (reference sequence). The CDR3 runs to 12 residues. CDR3 loop: CAWKGSGGWSFF. The CDR3 region has the DNA TGTGCCTGGAAAGGCTCAGGGGGCTGGAGTTTCTTC.

The V gene is TRBV11-3, the J gene TRBJ2-7; D is unclear. Looked up from germline, CDR1 is SGHNT and CDR2 is YENEEA. This CDR3 has 14 amino acids. Trimming removed 1 base at V and 6 bases at J, with 13 bases between. In DNA, the CDR3 is TGTGCCAGCAGCTTAGTTATAGGGCGACTCGAGCAGTACTTC. Translated, it gives CASSLVIGRLEQYF.